The following is a TCR beta chain sequence with its context. Per the authors' pipeline: Researchers report that nucleated cell counts were estimated from reference gene primer amplification. Only in-frame clones appear in the TCRdb table, and some are missing; sequencing was by immunoSEQ multiplex PCR. V, J and clone size were drawn from that table, and D and trimming were deduced from the DNA. This repertoire shows just over 650,000 clones, 85% to 90% found once; its top ten account for approximately 0.3%. The data originate from a study of blood T cell repertoires in COVID-19. Study overall: From T cells, B-cell-depleted T cells, or PBMCs came the material, which was cDNA or gDNA.

Sequenced sample: peripheral blood. The TCR comes from a woman aged 18 to 35 with acute or convalescent COVID-19.

The CDR3 sequence: CASSPEVNEKLFF. CDR3 DNA: TGCGCCAGCAGCCCTGAGGTAAATGAAAAACTGTTTTTT. The chain has TRBV5-1 and TRBJ1-4; no firm D call. The germline V gene encodes CDR1 SGHRS and CDR2 YFSETQ. V lost 4 bases and J lost 5, with 9 bases in between. This CDR3 spans 13 amino acids.